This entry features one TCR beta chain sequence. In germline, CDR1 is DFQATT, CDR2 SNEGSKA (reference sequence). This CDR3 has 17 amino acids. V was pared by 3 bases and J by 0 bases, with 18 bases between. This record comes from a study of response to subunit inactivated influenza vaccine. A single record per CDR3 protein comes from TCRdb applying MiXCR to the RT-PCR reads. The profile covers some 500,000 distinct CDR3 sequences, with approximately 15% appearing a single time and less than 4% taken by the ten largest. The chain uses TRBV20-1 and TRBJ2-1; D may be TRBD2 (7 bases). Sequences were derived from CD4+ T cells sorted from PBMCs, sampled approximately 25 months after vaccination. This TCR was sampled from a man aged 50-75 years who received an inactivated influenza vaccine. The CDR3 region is CSASGGGSQSSYNEQFF. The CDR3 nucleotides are TGCAGTGCTAGTGGGGGGGGCTCCCAGAGCTCCTACAATGAGCAGTTCTTC.